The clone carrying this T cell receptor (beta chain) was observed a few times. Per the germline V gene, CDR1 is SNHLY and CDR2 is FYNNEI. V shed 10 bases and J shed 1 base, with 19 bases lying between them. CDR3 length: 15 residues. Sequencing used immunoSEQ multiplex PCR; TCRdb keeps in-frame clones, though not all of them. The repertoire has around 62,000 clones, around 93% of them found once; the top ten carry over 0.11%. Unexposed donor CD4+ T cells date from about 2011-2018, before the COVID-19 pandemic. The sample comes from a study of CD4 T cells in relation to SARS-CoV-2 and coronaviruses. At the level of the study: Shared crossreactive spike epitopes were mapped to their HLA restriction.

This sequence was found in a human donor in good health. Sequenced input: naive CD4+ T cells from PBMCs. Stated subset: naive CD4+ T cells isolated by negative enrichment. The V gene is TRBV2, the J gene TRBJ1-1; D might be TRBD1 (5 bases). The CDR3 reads CANDEGPDKNTEAFF. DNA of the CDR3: TGTGCCAACGACGAGGGACCCGATAAGAACACTGAAGCTTTCTTT. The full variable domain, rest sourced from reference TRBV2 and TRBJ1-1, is EPEVTQTPSHQVTQMGQEVILRCVPISNHLYFYWYRQILGQKVEFLVSFYNNEISEKSEIFDDQFSVERPDGSNFTLKIRSTKLEDSAMYFCANDEGPDKNTEAFFGQGTRLTVV.